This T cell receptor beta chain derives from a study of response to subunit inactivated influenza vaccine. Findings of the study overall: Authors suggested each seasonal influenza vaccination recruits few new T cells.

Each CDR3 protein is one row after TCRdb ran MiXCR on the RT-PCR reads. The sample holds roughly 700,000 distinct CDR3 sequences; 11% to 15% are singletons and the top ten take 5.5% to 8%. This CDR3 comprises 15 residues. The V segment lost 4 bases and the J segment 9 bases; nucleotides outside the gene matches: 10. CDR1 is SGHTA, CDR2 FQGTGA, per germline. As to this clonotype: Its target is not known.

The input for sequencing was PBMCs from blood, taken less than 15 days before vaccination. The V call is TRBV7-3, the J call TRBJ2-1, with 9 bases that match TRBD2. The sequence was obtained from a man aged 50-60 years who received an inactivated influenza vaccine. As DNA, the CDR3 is TGTGCCAGCAGCTCTGGTAGCGGGAGTAGGGTTGAGCAGTTCTTC. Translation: CASSSGSGSRVEQFF.